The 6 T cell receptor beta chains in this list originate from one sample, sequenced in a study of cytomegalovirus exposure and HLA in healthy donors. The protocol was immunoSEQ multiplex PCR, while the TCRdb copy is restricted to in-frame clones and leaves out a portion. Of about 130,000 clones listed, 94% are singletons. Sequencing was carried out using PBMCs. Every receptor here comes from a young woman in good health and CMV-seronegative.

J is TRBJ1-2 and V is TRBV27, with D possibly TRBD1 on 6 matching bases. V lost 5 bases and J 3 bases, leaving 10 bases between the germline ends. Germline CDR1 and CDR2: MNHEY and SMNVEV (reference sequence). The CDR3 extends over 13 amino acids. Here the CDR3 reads CASSLDRDYGYTF. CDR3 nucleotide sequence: TGTGCCAGCAGTCTGGACAGAGACTATGGCTACACCTTC.

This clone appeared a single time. In DNA, the CDR3 is TGTGCCAGCAGCTTATGGAACAGTAATAATGAAAAACTGTTTTTT. Translated: CASSLWNSNNEKLFF. The chain is built from TRBV5-5 and TRBJ1-4; D gene unclear. The V gene lost 2 bases and the J gene lost 4 bases, with 12 bases spanning the gap. The CDR3 runs 15 residues. Germline V CDR1 and CDR2: SGHKS, YYEKEE (reference sequence).

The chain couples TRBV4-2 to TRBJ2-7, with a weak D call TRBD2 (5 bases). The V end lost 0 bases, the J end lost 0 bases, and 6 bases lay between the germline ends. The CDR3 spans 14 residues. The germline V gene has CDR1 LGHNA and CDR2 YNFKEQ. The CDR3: CASSQDGSSYEQYF. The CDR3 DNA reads TGTGCCAGCAGCCAAGATGGGAGCTCCTACGAGCAGTACTTC.

CDR3 in amino acids: CASSQATASGRLSDTQYF. CDR3 in DNA: TGCGCCAGCAGCCAAGCAACGGCTAGCGGGAGGCTGTCAGATACGCAGTATTTT. The chain has TRBV4-1 and TRBJ2-3; 11 bases align to TRBD2. Per the germline V gene, CDR1 is MGHRA and CDR2 is YSYEKL. The V segment lost 1 base and the J segment 4 bases; nucleotides outside the gene matches: 10. The CDR3 sequence is 18 residues long.

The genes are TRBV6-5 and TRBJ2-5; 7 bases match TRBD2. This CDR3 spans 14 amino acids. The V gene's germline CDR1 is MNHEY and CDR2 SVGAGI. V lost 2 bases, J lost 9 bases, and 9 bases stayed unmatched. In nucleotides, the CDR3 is TGTGCCAGCAGTTACGTCTCTTTTCGGGAGGCCCAGTACTTC. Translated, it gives CASSYVSFREAQYF.

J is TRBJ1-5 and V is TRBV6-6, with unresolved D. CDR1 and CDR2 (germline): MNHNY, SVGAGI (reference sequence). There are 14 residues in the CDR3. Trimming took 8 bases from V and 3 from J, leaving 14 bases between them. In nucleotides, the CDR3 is TGTGCCAGCGAGATTTCAGGTCACAATCAGCCCCAGCATTTT. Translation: CASEISGHNQPQHF.